The sequence of this T cell receptor beta chain was determined in a study of blood T cell repertoires in COVID-19. The wider study: The United States, Italy and Spain provided the acute and convalescent COVID-19 samples. Sources were T cells, B-cell-depleted T cells, or PBMCs; the material itself was cDNA or gDNA.

As handled by the study authors: Amplification of reference gene primers was used by the study to estimate nucleated cell counts. The protocol was immunoSEQ multiplex PCR, while the TCRdb copy is restricted to in-frame clones and leaves out a portion. The DNA gave D and trimming, while V, J and clone size come from that table. The sample shows 400,000 or so clones, approximately 90% of them seen only once. Germline CDR1 and CDR2: LNHNV and YYDKDF (reference sequence). The CDR3 sequence is 15 residues long. V lost 2 bases, J lost 4 bases, and 2 bases stayed unmatched. Material for sequencing was peripheral blood. The V and J genes are TRBV15 and TRBJ2-1; TRBD2 agrees at 10 bases. The TCR originated in a woman aged 40 to 55 with COVID-19, enrolled during active disease. CDR3 loop: CATSRLSGGYNEQFF. DNA of the CDR3: TGTGCCACCAGCAGACTTAGCGGGGGGTACAATGAGCAGTTCTTC. The entire variable domain, with the rest obtained from reference TRBV15 and TRBJ2-1, is as follows: DAMVIQNPRYQVTQFGKPVTLSCSQTLNHNVMYWYQQKSSQAPKLLFHYYDKDFNNEADTPDNFQSRRPNTSFCFLDIRSPGLGDTAMYLCATSRLSGGYNEQFFGPGTRLTVL.